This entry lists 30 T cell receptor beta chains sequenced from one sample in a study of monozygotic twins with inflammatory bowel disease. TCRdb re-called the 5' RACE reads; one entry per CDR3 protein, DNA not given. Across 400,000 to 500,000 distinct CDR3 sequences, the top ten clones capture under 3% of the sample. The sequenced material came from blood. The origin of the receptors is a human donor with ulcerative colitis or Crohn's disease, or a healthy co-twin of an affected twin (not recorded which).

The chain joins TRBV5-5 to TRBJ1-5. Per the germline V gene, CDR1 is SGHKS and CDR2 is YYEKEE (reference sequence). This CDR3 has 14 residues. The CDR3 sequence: CASSLRPINQPQHF.

CDR3 loop: CSARDIRVAGVWEAFF. The chain recombines TRBV20-1 with TRBJ1-1; the TCRdb call, TRBD1, lacks DNA for checking. CDR3 length equals 16 residues. Germline-derived CDR1 and CDR2 are DFQATT and SNEGSKA (reference sequence).

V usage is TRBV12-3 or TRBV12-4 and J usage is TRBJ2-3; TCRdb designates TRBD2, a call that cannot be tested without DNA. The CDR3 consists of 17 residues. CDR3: CASSLSSGREWTDTQYF.

The CDR3 is CASSHSRYEQFF. The chain couples TRBV7-2 to TRBJ2-1. This CDR3 region has 12 residues. Germline assignment: CDR1 SGHTA and CDR2 FQGNSA.

The CDR3 loop is CASRQQATNEKQFF. The rearrangement uses TRBV28 and TRBJ1-4. The CDR3 consists of 14 residues. Germline-derived CDR1 and CDR2 are MDHEN and SYDVKM.

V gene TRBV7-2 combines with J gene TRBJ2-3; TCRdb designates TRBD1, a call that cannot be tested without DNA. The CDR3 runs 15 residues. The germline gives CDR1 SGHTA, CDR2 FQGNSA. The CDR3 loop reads CASSLDFRGWDTQYF.

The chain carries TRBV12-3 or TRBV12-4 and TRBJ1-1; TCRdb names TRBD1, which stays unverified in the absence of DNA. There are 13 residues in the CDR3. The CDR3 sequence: CASSPLGRAEAFF.

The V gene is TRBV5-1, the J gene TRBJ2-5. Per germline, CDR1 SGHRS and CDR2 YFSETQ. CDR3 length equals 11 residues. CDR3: CASSIEETQYF. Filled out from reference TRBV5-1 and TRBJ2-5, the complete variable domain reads KAGVTQTPRYLIKTRGQQVTLSCSPISGHRSVSWYQQTPGQGLQFLFEYFSETQRNKGNFPGRFSGRQFSNSRSEMNVSTLELGDSALYLCASSIEETQYFGPGTRLLVL.

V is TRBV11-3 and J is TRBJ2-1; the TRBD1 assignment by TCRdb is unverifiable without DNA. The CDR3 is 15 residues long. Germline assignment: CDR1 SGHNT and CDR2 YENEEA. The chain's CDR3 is CASSLRQALSNEQFF.

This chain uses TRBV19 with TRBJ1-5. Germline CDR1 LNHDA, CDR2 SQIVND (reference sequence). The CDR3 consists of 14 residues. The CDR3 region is CASSPYSGNQPQHF.

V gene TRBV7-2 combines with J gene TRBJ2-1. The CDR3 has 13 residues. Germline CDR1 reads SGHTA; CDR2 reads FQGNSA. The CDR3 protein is CASSLYEDNEQFF. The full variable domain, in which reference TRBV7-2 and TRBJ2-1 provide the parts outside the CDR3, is GAGVSQSPSNKVTEKGKDVELRCDPISGHTALYWYRQSLGQGLEFLIYFQGNSAPDKSGLPSDRFSAERTGGSVSTLTIQRTQQEDSAVYLCASSLYEDNEQFFGPGTRLTVL.

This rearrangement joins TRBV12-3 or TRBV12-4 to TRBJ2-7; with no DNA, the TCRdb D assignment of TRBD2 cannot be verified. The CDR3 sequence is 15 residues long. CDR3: CASRLTGGGPYEQYF.

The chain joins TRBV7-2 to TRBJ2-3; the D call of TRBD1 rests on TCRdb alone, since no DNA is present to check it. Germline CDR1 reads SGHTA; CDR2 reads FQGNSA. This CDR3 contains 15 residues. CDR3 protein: CASSARTGGTDTQYF.

The CDR3 loop is CASSFGTGGEGELFF. V usage is TRBV5-1 and J usage is TRBJ2-2; with no DNA, the TCRdb D assignment of TRBD1 cannot be verified. The germline gives CDR1 SGHRS, CDR2 YFSETQ. The length of the CDR3 is 15 residues.

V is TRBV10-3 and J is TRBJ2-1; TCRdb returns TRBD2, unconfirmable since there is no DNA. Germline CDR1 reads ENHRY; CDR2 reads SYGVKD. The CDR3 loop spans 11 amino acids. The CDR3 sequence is CAILNEGKQFF.

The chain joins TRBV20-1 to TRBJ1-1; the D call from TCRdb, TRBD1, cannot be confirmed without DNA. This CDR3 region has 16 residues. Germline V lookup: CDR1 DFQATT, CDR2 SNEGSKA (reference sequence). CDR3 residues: CSAKIAGQGLNTEAFF.

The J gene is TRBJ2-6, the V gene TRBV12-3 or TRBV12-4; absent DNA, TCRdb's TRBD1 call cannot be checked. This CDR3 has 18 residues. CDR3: CASSFRRGLLAGANVLTF.

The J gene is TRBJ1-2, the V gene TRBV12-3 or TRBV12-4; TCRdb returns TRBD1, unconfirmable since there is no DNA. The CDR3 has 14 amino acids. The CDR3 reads CASSSMPGNYGYTF.

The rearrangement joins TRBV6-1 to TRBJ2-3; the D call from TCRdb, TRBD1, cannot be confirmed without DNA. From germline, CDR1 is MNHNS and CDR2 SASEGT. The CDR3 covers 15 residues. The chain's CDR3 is CASSDRQGHTDTQYF.

CDR3 in amino acids: CASSLERGRRKETQYF. V gene TRBV7-2 combines with J gene TRBJ2-5; TCRdb gives TRBD1 as the D gene, but with no DNA this cannot be confirmed. The CDR3 sequence is 16 residues long. From germline, CDR1 is SGHTA and CDR2 FQGNSA.

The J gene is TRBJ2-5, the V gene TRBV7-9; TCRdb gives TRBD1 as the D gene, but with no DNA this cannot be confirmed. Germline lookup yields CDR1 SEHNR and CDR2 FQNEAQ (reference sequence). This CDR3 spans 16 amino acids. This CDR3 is CASSSRGSGLKETQYF.

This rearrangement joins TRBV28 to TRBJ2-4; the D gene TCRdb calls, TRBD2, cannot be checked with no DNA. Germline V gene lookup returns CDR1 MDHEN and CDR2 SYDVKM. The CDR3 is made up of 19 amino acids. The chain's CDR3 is CASSPFDPQGLAGKNIQYF.

The CDR3: CSAPTVGSSYEQYF. The V gene is TRBV20-1, the J gene TRBJ2-7. CDR3 length equals 14 residues. In germline, CDR1 is DFQATT, CDR2 SNEGSKA (reference sequence).

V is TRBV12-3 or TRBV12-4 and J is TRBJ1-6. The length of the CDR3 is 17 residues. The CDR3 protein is CASSETTGGSYNSPLHF.

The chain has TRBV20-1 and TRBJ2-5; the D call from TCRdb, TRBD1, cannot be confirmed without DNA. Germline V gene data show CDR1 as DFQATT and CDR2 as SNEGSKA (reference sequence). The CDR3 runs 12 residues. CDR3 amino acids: CSGPLGDLTQYF.

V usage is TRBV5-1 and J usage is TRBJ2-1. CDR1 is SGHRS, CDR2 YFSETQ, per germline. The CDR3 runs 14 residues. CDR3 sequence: CASSFGDSYNEQFF.

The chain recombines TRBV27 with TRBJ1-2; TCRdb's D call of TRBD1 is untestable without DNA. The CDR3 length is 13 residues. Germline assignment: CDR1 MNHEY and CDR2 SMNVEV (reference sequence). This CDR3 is CASSFTGGYGYTF.

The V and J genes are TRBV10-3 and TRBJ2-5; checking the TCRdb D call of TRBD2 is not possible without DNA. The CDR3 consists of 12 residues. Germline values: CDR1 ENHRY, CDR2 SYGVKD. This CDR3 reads CAARGLEETQYF.

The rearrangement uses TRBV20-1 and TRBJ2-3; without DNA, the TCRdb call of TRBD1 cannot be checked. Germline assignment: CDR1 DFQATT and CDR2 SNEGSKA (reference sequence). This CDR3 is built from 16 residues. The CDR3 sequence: CSARDGAGGGTDTQYF.

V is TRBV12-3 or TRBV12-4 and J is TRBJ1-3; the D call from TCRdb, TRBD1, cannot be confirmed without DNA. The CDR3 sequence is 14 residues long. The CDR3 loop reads CATHGRDRGNTIYF.